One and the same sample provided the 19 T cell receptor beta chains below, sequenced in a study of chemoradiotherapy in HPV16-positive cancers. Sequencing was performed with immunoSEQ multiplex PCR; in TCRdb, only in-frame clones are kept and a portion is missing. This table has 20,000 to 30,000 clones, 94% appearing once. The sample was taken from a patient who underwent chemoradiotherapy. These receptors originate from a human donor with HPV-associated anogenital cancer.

The CDR3 nucleotides are TGTGCCAGCAGTCGTCCCAGGGGAATGGAGGACGGCTACACCTTC. Translating gives CASSRPRGMEDGYTF. This sequence joins TRBV7-8 and TRBJ1-2, with D possibly being TRBD1 (6 bases). V was pared by 6 bases and J by 8 bases, with 22 bases between. Germline V gene sequence: CDR1 SGHVS, CDR2 FQNEAQ. The CDR3 runs 15 residues.

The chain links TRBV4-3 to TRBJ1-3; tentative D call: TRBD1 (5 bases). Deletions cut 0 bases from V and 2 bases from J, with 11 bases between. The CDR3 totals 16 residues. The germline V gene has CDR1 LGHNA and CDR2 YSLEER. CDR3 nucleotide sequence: TGCGCCAGCAGCCAAGATTCCGAGACAGCTGGAAACACCATATATTTT. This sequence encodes CASSQDSETAGNTIYF.

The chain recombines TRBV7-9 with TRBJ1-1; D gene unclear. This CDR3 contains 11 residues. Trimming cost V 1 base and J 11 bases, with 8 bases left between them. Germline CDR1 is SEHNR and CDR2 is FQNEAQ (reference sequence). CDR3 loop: CASSLGRAAFF. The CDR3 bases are TGTGCCAGCAGCTTAGGTCGGGCCGCTTTCTTT.

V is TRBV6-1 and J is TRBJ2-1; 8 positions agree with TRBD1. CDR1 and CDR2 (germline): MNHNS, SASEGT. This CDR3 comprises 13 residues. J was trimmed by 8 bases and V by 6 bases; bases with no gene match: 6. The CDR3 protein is CASSRDRGDEQFF. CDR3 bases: TGTGCCAGCAGCCGTGACAGGGGCGATGAGCAGTTCTTC.

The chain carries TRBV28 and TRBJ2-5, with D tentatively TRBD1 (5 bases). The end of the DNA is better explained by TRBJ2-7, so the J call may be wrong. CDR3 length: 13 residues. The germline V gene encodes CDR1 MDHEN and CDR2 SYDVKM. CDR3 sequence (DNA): TGTGCCAGCACCAGGGTTAACTCCTACGAGCAGTACTTC. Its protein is CASTRVNSYEQYF.

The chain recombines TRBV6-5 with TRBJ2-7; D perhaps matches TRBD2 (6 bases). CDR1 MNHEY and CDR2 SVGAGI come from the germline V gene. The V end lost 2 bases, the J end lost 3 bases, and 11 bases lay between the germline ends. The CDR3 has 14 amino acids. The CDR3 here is CASSYGGTFYEQYF. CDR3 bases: TGTGCCAGCAGTTACGGCGGGACCTTCTACGAGCAGTACTTC.

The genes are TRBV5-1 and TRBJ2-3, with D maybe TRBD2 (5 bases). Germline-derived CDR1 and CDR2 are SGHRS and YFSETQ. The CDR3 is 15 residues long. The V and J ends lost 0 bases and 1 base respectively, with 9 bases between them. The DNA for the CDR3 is TGCGCCAGCAGCTTGGGCAGCGGACGCACAGATACGCAGTATTTT. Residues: CASSLGSGRTDTQYF.

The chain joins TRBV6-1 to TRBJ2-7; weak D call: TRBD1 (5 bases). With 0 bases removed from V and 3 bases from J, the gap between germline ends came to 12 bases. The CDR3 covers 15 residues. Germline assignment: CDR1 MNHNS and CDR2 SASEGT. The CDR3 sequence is CASSEAWAGLYEQYF. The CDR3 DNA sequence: TGTGCCAGCAGTGAAGCGTGGGCAGGGCTCTACGAGCAGTACTTC.

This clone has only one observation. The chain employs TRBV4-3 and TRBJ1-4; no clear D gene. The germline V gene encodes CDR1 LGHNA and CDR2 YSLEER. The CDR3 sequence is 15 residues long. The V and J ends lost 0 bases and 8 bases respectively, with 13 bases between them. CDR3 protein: CASSQDYGRGEKLFF. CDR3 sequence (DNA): TGCGCCAGCAGCCAAGATTACGGGAGAGGAGAAAAACTGTTTTTT.

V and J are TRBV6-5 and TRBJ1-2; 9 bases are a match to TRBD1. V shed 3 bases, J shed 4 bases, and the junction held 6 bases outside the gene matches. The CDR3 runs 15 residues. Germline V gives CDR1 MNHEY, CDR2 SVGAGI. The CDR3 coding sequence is TGTGCCAGCAGTTATCCGGGACAGGGAGGCTATGGCTACACCTTC. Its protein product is CASSYPGQGGYGYTF.

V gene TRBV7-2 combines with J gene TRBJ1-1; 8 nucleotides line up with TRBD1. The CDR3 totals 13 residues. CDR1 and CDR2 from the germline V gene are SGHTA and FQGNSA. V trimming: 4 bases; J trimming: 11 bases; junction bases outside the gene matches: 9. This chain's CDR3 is CASSSKTGAMAFF. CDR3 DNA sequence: TGTGCCAGCAGCTCTAAGACAGGGGCAATGGCTTTCTTT. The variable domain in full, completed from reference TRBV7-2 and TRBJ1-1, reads GAGVSQSPSNKVTEKGKDVELRCDPISGHTALYWYRQSLGQGLEFLIYFQGNSAPDKSGLPSDRFSAERTGGSVSTLTIQRTQQEDSAVYLCASSSKTGAMAFFGQGTRLTVV.

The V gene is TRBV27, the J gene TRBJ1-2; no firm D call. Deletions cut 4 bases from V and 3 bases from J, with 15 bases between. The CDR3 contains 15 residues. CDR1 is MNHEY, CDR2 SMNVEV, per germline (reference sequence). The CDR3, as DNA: TGTGCCAGCAGTTCCATAATGTCGAAGTACTATGGCTACACCTTC. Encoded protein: CASSSIMSKYYGYTF.

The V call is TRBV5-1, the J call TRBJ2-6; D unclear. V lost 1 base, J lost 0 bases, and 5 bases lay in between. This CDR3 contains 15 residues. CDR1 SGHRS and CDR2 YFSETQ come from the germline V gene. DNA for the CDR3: TGCGCCAGCAGCTTGACCCTCTCTGGGGCCAACGTCCTGACTTTC. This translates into CASSLTLSGANVLTF.

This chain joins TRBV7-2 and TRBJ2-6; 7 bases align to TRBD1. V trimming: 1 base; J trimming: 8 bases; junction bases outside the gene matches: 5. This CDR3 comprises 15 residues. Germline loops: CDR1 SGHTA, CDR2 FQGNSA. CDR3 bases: TGTGCCAGCAGCTTAGTAGGGGGCTGGACCAACGTCCTGACTTTC. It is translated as CASSLVGGWTNVLTF.

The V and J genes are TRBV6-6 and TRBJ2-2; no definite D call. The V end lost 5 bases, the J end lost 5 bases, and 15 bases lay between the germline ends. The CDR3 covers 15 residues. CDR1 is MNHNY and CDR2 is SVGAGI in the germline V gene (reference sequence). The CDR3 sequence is CASSPRADVTGELFF. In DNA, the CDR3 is TGTGCCAGCAGTCCTCGGGCCGATGTAACCGGGGAGCTGTTTTTT.

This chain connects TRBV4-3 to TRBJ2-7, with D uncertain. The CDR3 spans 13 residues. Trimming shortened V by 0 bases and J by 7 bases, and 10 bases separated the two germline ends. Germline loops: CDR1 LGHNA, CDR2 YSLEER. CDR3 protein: CASSQDRLREQYF. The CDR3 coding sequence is TGCGCCAGCAGCCAAGACAGGTTGAGAGAGCAGTACTTC.

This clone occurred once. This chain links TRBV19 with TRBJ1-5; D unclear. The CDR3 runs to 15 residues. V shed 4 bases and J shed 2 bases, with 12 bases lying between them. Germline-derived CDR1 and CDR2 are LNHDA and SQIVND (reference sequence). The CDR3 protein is CASSSPWGGNQPQHF. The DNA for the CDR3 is TGTGCCAGTAGTAGTCCATGGGGTGGCAATCAGCCCCAGCATTTT.

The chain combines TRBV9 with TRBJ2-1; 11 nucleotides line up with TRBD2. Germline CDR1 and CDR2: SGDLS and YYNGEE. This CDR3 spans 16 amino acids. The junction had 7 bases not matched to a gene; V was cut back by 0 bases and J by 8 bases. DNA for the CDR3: TGTGCCAGCAGCGTAGAGGGGTCTAGCGGGAGGCATGAGCAGTTCTTC. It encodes CASSVEGSSGRHEQFF.

In DNA, the CDR3 is TGTGCCAGCAGCTTGAGGAGGGCGGGGTCGTACCAAGAGACCCAGTACTTC. Translated, it gives CASSLRRAGSYQETQYF. This chain uses TRBV5-5 with TRBJ2-5; possibly TRBD2 for D (6 bases). The germline CDR1 and CDR2 sequences are SGHKS and YYEKEE (reference sequence). The CDR3 sequence is 17 residues long. Trimming took off 1 base at V and 0 bases at J, with 16 bases between the two ends. Full variable domain (remainder filled in from reference TRBV5-5 and TRBJ2-5): DAGVTQSPTHLIKTRGQQVTLRCSPISGHKSVSWYQQVLGQGPQFIFQYYEKEERGRGNFPDRFSARQFPNYSSELNVNALLLGDSALYLCASSLRRAGSYQETQYFGPGTRLLVL.